This T cell receptor (beta chain) was found in a study of metastatic and nonmetastatic thyroid tumors. Authors' methods: Across clinicopathological groups, CDR3 differences served as the basis for building a distant-metastasis classifier for papillary thyroid cancer. TCRdb reprocessed the PCR reads via MiXCR. In this record, the V and J calls reflect TCRdb's handling and not the investigators' own analysis. Of tens of thousands of clones listed, 20% to 25% were seen once; the top ten hold roughly a sixth. V lost 4 bases and J lost 4, with 14 bases in between. Germline assignment: CDR1 SGHAT and CDR2 FQNNGV. CDR3 length: 15 amino acids. Not a single patient had been given any form of treatment at any point before undergoing thyroid surgery.

What was sequenced was blood. This sequence joins TRBV11-2 and TRBJ2-1; possibly TRBD2 for D (6 bases). This sequence was found in a female donor with papillary thyroid cancer or a benign thyroid nodule (not recorded which). Some clones in this sample may be carry-over from other donors' samples. CDR3 nucleotide sequence: TGTGCCAGCAGCTACTCGCCGGGGGAGTACAATGAGCAGTTCTTC. This encodes CASSYSPGEYNEQFF.